This record concerns one TCR beta chain sequence. Its antigen remains unidentified. The data were taken from a study of CXCR3-negative and CXCR3-positive naive CD8 T cells. Study-level information: With about 1.5 +/- 0.3 million reads per library, the TRB reads numbered some 150 million in total. General observations from the study: Similarly elevated diversity marked both naive subsets, with memory CD8+ cells showing far lower diversity. Naive cells with CXCR3 showed TRB CDR3s that were more hydrophobic than those in CXCR3-negative naive cells.

UMI-labeled 5' RACE TRB cDNA libraries were prepared from the cells. Reanalyzing the 5' RACE reads, TCRdb keeps one entry per CDR3 protein, without DNA. This sample's table has 150,000 or so distinct CDR3 sequences. Cells classed as naive CD8+ T cells were CD45RO-CCR7+CD27+CD95-. The TCR originated in a human donor in good health. Some clones in this sample may be carry-over from other donors' samples. Sequenced input: naive CXCR3+ CD8+ T cells from blood. Regarding subset: CD45RO-CCR7+CD27+CD95- naive CD8+ T cells expressing CXCR3 (TNR3+).

The CDR3 spells CASSRRTGNTEAFF. V is TRBV6-2 or TRBV6-3 and J is TRBJ1-1; TCRdb's D call of TRBD1 is untestable without DNA. Germline lookup yields CDR1 MNHEY and CDR2 SVGEGT. The CDR3 covers 14 residues.